The table lists the clone carrying this T cell receptor (beta chain) with a few counts. Study processing details: Reference gene primers were amplified, and this amplification served to estimate nucleated cell counts. Data came from immunoSEQ multiplex PCR; TCRdb stores just in-frame clones and leaves some out. The V and J calls and clone size come from that table; D and trimming were worked out from the DNA. In the table there are roughly 300,000 clones, 70% to 90% of which are singletons. This sample was taken from a study of blood T cell repertoires in COVID-19. At the level of the study: The origin of the acute and convalescent COVID-19 samples was the United States, Italy and Spain. T cells, B-cell-depleted T cells, or PBMCs supplied cDNA or gDNA.

With V trimmed by 3 bases and J by 6 bases, 3 bases remained unmatched. CDR1 is SEHNR and CDR2 is FQNEAQ in the germline V gene (reference sequence). This CDR3 comprises 13 residues. The source is a woman aged 50 to 60 who had recovered from COVID-19. This chain connects TRBV7-9 to TRBJ2-7, with 9 bases identical to TRBD1. The specimen sequenced was peripheral blood. For the CDR3, the DNA is TGTGCCAGCAGCTTTACAGGGGGCGGCGAGCAGTACTTC. Its protein product is CASSFTGGGEQYF.